The next 25 T cell receptor beta chains were all read from a single sample in a study of chemoradiotherapy in HPV16-positive cancers. TCRdb keeps only in-frame clones here, not all; method: immunoSEQ multiplex PCR. This table has about 14,000 clones, around 90% appearing once. This material consisted of blood, taken from a patient who underwent chemoradiotherapy. Source of these receptors: a human donor with HPV-associated anogenital cancer.

This clone was picked up one time. The chain couples TRBV19 to TRBJ1-1; 7 bases align to TRBD1. V gave up 5 bases and J gave up 1 base; unmatched junction bases: 7. The CDR3 extends over 15 amino acids. Germline V lookup: CDR1 LNHDA, CDR2 SQIVND (reference sequence). The CDR3 nucleotides read TGTGCCAGTAGTCGTGTAGGGGGCCGGAACACTGAAGCTTTCTTT. Its protein product is CASSRVGGRNTEAFF.

This clone was seen only once. J is TRBJ1-1 and V is TRBV6-5, with D uncertain. This CDR3 has 15 residues. With 0 bases removed from V and 1 base from J, the gap between germline ends came to 9 bases. Germline V gene data show CDR1 as MNHEY and CDR2 as SVGAGI. The CDR3, as DNA: TGTGCCAGCAGTTACTCCCGCAGGAAGAACACTGAAGCTTTCTTT. It codes for CASSYSRRKNTEAFF.

The chain links TRBV30 to TRBJ1-6, with 9 bases matching TRBD1. CDR3 length: 14 residues. Germline V gene sequence: CDR1 GTSNPN, CDR2 SVGIG (reference sequence). V lost 2 bases, J lost 7 bases, and 3 bases stayed unmatched. CDR3 in amino acids: CAWSPGTGNSPLHF. CDR3 in DNA: TGTGCCTGGAGTCCCGGGACAGGGAATTCACCCCTCCACTTT. The complete variable domain, with remaining parts taken from reference TRBV30 and TRBJ1-6, reads SQTIHQWPATLVQPVGSPLSLECTVEGTSNPNLYWYRQAAGRGLQLLFYSVGIGQISSEVPQNLSASRPQDRQFILSSKKLLLSDSGFYLCAWSPGTGNSPLHFGNGTRLTVT.

V gene TRBV5-6 combines with J gene TRBJ1-2; no clear D. Looked up from germline, CDR1 is SGHDT and CDR2 is YYEEEE. The CDR3 has 18 residues. Trimming removed 2 bases from V and 2 bases from J, with 22 bases in between. CDR3 protein: CASSFPTRQYGPNYGYTF. CDR3 coding DNA: TGTGCCAGCAGCTTCCCCACGCGGCAGTACGGTCCCAACTATGGCTACACCTTC.

The V gene is TRBV5-5, the J gene TRBJ2-1; 9 nucleotides match TRBD2. The germline CDR1 and CDR2 sequences are SGHKS and YYEKEE (reference sequence). The CDR3 covers 15 residues. After removal of 4 bases from V and 7 bases from J, the junction contained 9 bases not matched to a gene. Written as DNA, the CDR3 is TGTGCCAGCAGCACCGGGACTAGCTCCCCTAATGAGCAGTTCTTC. Amino acid sequence: CASSTGTSSPNEQFF.

This clone was recorded only once. The genes are TRBV7-6 and TRBJ2-1; TRBD1 matches 9 bases. There are 15 residues in the CDR3. Trimming cost V 2 bases and J 4 bases; bases outside gene matches: 3. CDR1 and CDR2 from the germline V gene are SGHVS and FNYEAQ. CDR3 loop: CASSLNRGPYNEQFF. In nucleotides, the CDR3 is TGTGCCAGCAGCTTAAACAGGGGGCCATACAATGAGCAGTTCTTC.

The gene calls are TRBV2 and TRBJ1-1; D call uncertain. The CDR3 runs 15 residues. Trimming left V 3 bases short and J 0 bases short, with 11 bases between. From germline, CDR1 is SNHLY and CDR2 FYNNEI. In nucleotides, the CDR3 is TGTGCCAGCAGTGATATTTCAGCCATGAACACTGAAGCTTTCTTT. Its translation: CASSDISAMNTEAFF.

The chain is built from TRBV9 and TRBJ1-1, with D perhaps TRBD1 (5 bases). The CDR3 extends over 15 amino acids. CDR1 is SGDLS and CDR2 is YYNGEE in the germline V gene. The V end was cut by 2 bases, the J end by 6 bases, with 17 bases between. CDR3 sequence reads: CASSVSAGLRSEAFF. The CDR3 DNA is TGTGCCAGCAGCGTGTCGGCAGGGCTAAGGTCTGAAGCTTTCTTT.

The chain joins TRBV4-1 to TRBJ1-1, with no clear D. Per germline, CDR1 MGHRA and CDR2 YSYEKL. This CDR3 comprises 15 residues. V was shortened by 1 base and J by 0 bases, with 9 bases between the two germline ends. The CDR3 loop reads CASSQVRAVNTEAFF. The DNA of the CDR3 is TGCGCCAGCAGCCAAGTGCGTGCAGTGAACACTGAAGCTTTCTTT.

This clone was counted only a few times. The V gene is TRBV15, the J gene TRBJ1-5; a weak D match, TRBD1 (6 bases). Germline V CDR1 and CDR2: LNHNV, YYDKDF (reference sequence). CDR3 size: 13 residues. The V end lost 5 bases, the J end lost 5 bases, and 10 bases lay between the germline ends. The CDR3 DNA follows: TGTGCCACCAGCCGGACAGTTCATCAGCCCCAGCATTTT. This gives the protein CATSRTVHQPQHF.

In this sample, this clone turned up once. CDR3: CASSQDWRGGQYF. In DNA, the CDR3 is TGCGCCAGCAGCCAAGATTGGAGGGGCGGGCAGTATTTT. J is TRBJ2-3 and V is TRBV4-1; possible D gene TRBD2, 6 bases. V gave up 0 bases and J gave up 11 bases, with 12 bases separating them. CDR1 and CDR2 (germline): MGHRA, YSYEKL. The CDR3 extends over 13 amino acids.

This sequence joins TRBV11-3 and TRBJ1-1, with D unclear. V was cut by 2 bases and J by 0 bases, with 4 bases left in between. Germline CDR1 reads SGHNT; CDR2 reads YENEEA. CDR3 length: 13 residues. The CDR3 DNA sequence: TGTGCCAGCAGCTTATACATGAACACTGAAGCTTTCTTT. Protein sequence: CASSLYMNTEAFF.

V and J are TRBV11-2 and TRBJ1-1; D is uncertain. The CDR3 consists of 13 residues. Germline CDR1 and CDR2: SGHAT and FQNNGV. Trimming pared 3 bases from V and 3 bases from J, leaving 8 bases between. Here the CDR3 DNA reads TGTGCCAGCAGCTTTGGGTTGGACACTGAAGCTTTCTTT. This sequence encodes CASSFGLDTEAFF.

The chain carries TRBV7-2 and TRBJ1-5; D call uncertain. The germline V and J ends were trimmed by 5 bases and 6 bases, with 11 bases remaining between them. This CDR3 comprises 13 residues. Germline V gene data show CDR1 as SGHTA and CDR2 as FQGNSA. CDR3: CASSPYAGQPQHF. In nucleotides, the CDR3 is TGTGCCAGCAGCCCATATGCTGGTCAGCCCCAGCATTTT.

The J gene is TRBJ1-1, the V gene TRBV19, with D possibly being TRBD1 (5 bases). Germline-derived CDR1 and CDR2 are LNHDA and SQIVND (reference sequence). The CDR3 contains 15 residues. V lost 7 bases and J lost 1, with 16 bases in between. Here the CDR3 reads CASTFSPGRNTEAFF. The CDR3 DNA follows: TGTGCCAGTACCTTTAGTCCGGGGCGGAACACTGAAGCTTTCTTT.

V is TRBV18 and J is TRBJ1-1; TRBD1 is a possible D gene (6 bases). With 6 bases removed from V and 5 bases from J, the gap between germline ends came to 10 bases. Germline lookup yields CDR1 KGHSH and CDR2 LQKENI. This CDR3 has 12 amino acids. CDR3 sequence reads: CASSQGRTEAFF. The CDR3 nucleotides are TGTGCCAGCTCCCAGGGGAGGACTGAAGCTTTCTTT.

The chain joins TRBV7-9 to TRBJ1-1, with no clear D. V gave up 7 bases and J gave up 1 base, with 10 bases separating them. Germline lookup yields CDR1 SEHNR and CDR2 FQNEAQ (reference sequence). CDR3 size: 13 residues. The CDR3 spells CASIIGGNTEAFF. Written as DNA, the CDR3 is TGTGCCAGCATAATAGGAGGGAACACTGAAGCTTTCTTT.

The chain uses TRBV5-1 and TRBJ2-1; 8 positions match TRBD2. Germline CDR1 is SGHRS and CDR2 is YFSETQ. J lost 10 bases, V lost 3 bases, and 18 bases had no gene match. This CDR3 region has 17 residues. CDR3 bases: TGCGCCAGCAGCTCACCCGCGGGGGGCGGGGGCCCAAGAGAGCAGTTCTTC. Protein sequence: CASSSPAGGGGPREQFF. Looking up the rest from reference TRBV5-1 and TRBJ2-1 gives the full variable domain: KAGVTQTPRYLIKTRGQQVTLSCSPISGHRSVSWYQQTPGQGLQFLFEYFSETQRNKGNFPGRFSGRQFSNSRSEMNVSTLELGDSALYLCASSSPAGGGGPREQFFGPGTRLTVL.

V gene TRBV4-1 combines with J gene TRBJ2-1; 12 bases agree with TRBD2. Germline CDR1 is MGHRA and CDR2 is YSYEKL. The CDR3 contains 16 residues. Unmatched junction bases numbered 7, after V lost 3 bases and J lost 7 bases. The CDR3 region is CASSQSPSGGGNEQFF. The CDR3 DNA sequence: TGCGCCAGCAGCCAGTCCCCTAGCGGGGGGGGGAATGAGCAGTTCTTC.

The chain couples TRBV2 to TRBJ2-7; TRBD2 matches 8 bases. V lost 4 bases to trimming and J lost 4 bases; unmatched junction nucleotides: 21. The CDR3 is 19 amino acids. CDR1 and CDR2 from the germline V gene are SNHLY and FYNNEI. CDR3 in amino acids: CASSGFGLAGGATRYEQYF. CDR3 in DNA: TGTGCCAGCAGTGGCTTCGGGCTTGCGGGGGGAGCAACGAGATACGAGCAGTACTTC.

The V gene is TRBV7-8, the J gene TRBJ2-2; the match to TRBD1 covers 12 bases. The germline CDR1 and CDR2 sequences are SGHVS and FQNEAQ. The V segment lost 3 bases and the J segment 7 bases; nucleotides outside the gene matches: 6. The CDR3 is 16 residues long. In DNA form, the CDR3 reads TGTGCCAGCAGCTTCCCCGGGACAGGGGGCAGCGGGGAGCTGTTTTTT. Protein product: CASSFPGTGGSGELFF.

The rearrangement uses TRBV4-1 and TRBJ2-1; 7 bases fit TRBD2. The V gene's germline CDR1 is MGHRA and CDR2 YSYEKL. The CDR3 extends over 15 amino acids. J was trimmed by 8 bases and V by 3 bases; bases with no gene match: 10. The CDR3 is CASSQARMGGDEQFF. CDR3 in DNA: TGCGCCAGCAGCCAGGCAAGGATGGGAGGGGATGAGCAGTTCTTC.

This chain joins TRBV7-2 and TRBJ1-3; no clear D. Trimming stripped 2 bases from V and 4 bases from J, with 6 bases between. The germline CDR1 and CDR2 sequences are SGHTA and FQGNSA. The CDR3 contains 13 residues. The CDR3 coding sequence is TGTGCCAGCAGCTTACGAATGGGAAACACCATATATTTT. This sequence encodes CASSLRMGNTIYF.

The chain joins TRBV29-1 to TRBJ1-1; possibly TRBD1 for D (5 bases). The germline CDR1 and CDR2 sequences are SQVTM and ANQGSEA. V was pared by 8 bases and J by 5 bases, with 18 bases between. This CDR3 contains 13 residues. CDR3: CSYSRGGGTEAFF. Here the CDR3 DNA reads TGCAGCTATTCTCGGGGCGGGGGAACTGAAGCTTTCTTT.

The chain joins TRBV6-5 to TRBJ2-1; tentatively, D is TRBD2 (7 bases). V was trimmed by 2 bases and J by 5 bases, leaving 13 bases between them. This CDR3 contains 15 residues. From germline, CDR1 is MNHEY and CDR2 SVGAGI. CDR3 nucleotide sequence: TGTGCCAGCAGTTACCTTGGGGGGGCCCACAATGAGCAGTTCTTC. This sequence encodes CASSYLGGAHNEQFF.